This TCR beta chain was observed in a study of neurological immune-mediated disorders. As for the cDNA, it was generated by 5'RACE with 10-nucleotide random UMIs. The authors obtained over 200 million TCR-beta sequences from 15-18 subjects per sequencing run. TCRdb re-called the 5' RACE reads with MiXCR, one entry per CDR3 protein. The sample includes 75,000 to 85,000 distinct CDR3 sequences, roughly a sixth of them seen just once. PBMCs stored at -80 C, 2 million in total, were the source of the unsorted libraries. The CDR3 loop spans 14 amino acids. V shed 4 bases, J shed 4 bases, and the junction held 4 bases outside the gene matches.

The sequenced material came from PBMCs. The genes are TRBV12-3 or TRBV12-4 and TRBJ2-7, with TRBD1 matching 10 bases. The sequence was collected from a woman aged 40 to 55 in good health. The CDR3 reads CASSSRQGAYEQYF. In DNA, the CDR3 is TGTGCCAGCAGTTCCCGACAGGGGGCTTACGAGCAGTACTTC.